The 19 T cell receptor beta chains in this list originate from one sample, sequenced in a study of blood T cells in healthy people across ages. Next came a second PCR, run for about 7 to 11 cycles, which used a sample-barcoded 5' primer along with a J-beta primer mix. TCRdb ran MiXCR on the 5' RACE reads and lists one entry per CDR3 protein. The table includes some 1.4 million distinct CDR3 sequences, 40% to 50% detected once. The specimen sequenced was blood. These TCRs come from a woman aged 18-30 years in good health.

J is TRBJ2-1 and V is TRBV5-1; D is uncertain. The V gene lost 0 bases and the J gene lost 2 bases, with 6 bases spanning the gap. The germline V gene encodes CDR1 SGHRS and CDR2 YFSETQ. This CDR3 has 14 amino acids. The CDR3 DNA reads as TGCGCCAGCAGCTTGGCCCCTCCCTACAATGAGCAGTTCTTC. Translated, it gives CASSLAPPYNEQFF.

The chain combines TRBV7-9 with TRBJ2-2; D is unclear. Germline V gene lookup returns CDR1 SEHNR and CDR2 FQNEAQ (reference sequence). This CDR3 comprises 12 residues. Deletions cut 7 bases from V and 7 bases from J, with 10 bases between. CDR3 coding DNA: TGTGCCAGCACCCTACAGAGCGGGGAGCTGTTTTTT. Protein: CASTLQSGELFF.

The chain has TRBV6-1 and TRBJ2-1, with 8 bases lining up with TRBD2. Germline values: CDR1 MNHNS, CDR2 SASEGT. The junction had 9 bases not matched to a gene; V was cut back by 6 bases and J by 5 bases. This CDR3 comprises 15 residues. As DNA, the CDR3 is TGTGCCAGCAGGCGAGATAGCGGGAACAACAATGAGCAGTTCTTC. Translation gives CASRRDSGNNNEQFF.

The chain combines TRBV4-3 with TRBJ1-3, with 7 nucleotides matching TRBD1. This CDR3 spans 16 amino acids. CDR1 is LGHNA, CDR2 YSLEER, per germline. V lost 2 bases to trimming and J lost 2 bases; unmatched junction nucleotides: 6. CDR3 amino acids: CASSQTPTGTGNTIYF. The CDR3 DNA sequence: TGCGCCAGCAGCCAAACTCCGACAGGGACTGGAAACACCATATATTTT.

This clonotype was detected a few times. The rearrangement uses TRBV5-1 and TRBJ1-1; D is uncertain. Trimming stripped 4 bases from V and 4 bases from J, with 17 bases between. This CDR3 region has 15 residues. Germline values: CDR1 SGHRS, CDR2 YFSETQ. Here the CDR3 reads CASSPTAGLTTEAFF. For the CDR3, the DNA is TGCGCCAGCAGCCCCACCGCGGGGTTAACCACTGAAGCTTTCTTT. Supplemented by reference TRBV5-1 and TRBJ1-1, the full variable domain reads KAGVTQTPRYLIKTRGQQVTLSCSPISGHRSVSWYQQTPGQGLQFLFEYFSETQRNKGNFPGRFSGRQFSNSRSEMNVSTLELGDSALYLCASSPTAGLTTEAFFGQGTRLTVV.

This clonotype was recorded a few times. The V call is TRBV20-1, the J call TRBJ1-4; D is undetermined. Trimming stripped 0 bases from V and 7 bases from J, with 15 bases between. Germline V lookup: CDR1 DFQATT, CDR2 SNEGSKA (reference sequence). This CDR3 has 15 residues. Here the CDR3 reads CSARDFGSSPEKLFF. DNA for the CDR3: TGCAGTGCTAGAGATTTCGGGTCTTCACCTGAAAAACTGTTTTTT.

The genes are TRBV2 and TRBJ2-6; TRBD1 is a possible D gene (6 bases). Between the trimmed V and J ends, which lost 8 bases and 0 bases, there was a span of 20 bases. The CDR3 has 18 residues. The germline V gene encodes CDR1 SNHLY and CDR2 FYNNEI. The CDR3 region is CASAIKPGTYSGANVLTF. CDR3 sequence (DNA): TGTGCCAGCGCCATTAAGCCAGGGACATACTCTGGGGCCAACGTCCTGACTTTC.

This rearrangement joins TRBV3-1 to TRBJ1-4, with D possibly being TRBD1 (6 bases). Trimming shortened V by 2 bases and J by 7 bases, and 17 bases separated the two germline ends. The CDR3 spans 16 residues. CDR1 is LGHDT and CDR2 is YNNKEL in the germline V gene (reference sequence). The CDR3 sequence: CASSQSGGGVGEKLFF. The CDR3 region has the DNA TGTGCCAGCAGCCAAAGCGGAGGGGGGGTCGGTGAAAAACTGTTTTTT.

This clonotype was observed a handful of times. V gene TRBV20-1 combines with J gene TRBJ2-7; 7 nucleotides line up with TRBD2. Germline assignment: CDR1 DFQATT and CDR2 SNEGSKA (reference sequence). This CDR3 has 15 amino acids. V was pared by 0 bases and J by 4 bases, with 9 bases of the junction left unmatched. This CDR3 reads CSARDQGGGTYEQYF. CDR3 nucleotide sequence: TGCAGTGCTAGAGATCAGGGCGGGGGAACATACGAGCAGTACTTC.

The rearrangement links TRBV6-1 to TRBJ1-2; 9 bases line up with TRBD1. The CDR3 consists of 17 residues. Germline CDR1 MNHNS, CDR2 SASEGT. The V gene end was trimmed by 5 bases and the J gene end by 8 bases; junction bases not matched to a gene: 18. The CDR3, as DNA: TGTGCCAGCAGTATGGGGACCCCGGGACAGGGATTCGGCGGCTACACCTTC. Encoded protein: CASSMGTPGQGFGGYTF.

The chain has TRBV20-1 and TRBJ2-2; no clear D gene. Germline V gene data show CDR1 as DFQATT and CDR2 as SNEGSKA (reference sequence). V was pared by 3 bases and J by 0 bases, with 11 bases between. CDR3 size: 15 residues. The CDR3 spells CSASRPASNTGELFF. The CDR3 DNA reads TGCAGTGCTAGTCGCCCAGCCTCGAACACCGGGGAGCTGTTTTTT.

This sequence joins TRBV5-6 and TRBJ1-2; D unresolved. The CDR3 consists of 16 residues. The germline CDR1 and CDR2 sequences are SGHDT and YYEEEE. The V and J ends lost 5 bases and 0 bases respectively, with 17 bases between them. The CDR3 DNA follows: TGTGCCAGCAGTCATTCCCCGGAGTCGGCTAACTATGGCTACACCTTC. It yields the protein CASSHSPESANYGYTF.

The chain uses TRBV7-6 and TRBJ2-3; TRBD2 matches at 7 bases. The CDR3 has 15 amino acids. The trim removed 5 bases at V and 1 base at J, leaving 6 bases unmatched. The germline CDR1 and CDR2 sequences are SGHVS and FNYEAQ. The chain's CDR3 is CASSARRGGTDTQYF. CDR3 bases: TGTGCCAGCAGCGCTCGACGGGGGGGCACAGATACGCAGTATTTT.

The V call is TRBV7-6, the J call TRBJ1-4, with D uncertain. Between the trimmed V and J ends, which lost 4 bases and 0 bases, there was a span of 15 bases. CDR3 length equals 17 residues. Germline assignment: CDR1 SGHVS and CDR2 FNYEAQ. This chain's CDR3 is CASSWTIPGATNEKLFF. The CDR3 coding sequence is TGTGCCAGCAGCTGGACTATTCCGGGCGCAACTAATGAAAAACTGTTTTTT.

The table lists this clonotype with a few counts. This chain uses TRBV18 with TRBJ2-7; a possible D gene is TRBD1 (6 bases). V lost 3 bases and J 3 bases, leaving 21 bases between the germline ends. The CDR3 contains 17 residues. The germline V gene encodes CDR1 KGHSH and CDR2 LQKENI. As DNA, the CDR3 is TGTGCCAGCTCACCGGTAACCGGGACAACATCGGGCTACGAGCAGTACTTC. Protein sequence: CASSPVTGTTSGYEQYF.

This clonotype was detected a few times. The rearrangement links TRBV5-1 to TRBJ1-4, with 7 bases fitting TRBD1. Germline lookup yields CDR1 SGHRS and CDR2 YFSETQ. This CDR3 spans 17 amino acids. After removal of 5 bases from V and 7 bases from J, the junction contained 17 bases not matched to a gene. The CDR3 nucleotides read TGCGCCAGCAGTCGCGGCGGTGTAACAGGGGCGAGTGAAAAACTGTTTTTT. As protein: CASSRGGVTGASEKLFF.

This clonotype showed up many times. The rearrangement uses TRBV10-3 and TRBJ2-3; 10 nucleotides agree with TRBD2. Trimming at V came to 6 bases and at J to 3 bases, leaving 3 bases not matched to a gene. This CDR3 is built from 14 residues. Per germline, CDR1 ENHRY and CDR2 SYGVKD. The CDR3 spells CAIRLAGATDTQYF. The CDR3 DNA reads TGTGCCATCAGGCTAGCGGGGGCTACAGATACGCAGTATTTT.

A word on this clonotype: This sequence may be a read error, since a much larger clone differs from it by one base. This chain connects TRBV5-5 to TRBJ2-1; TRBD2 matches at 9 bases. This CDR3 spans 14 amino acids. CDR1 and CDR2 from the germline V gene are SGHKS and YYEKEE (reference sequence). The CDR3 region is CASSLGLADNERFF. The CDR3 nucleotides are TGTGCCAGCAGCTTGGGACTAGCGGACAATGAGCGGTTCTTC.

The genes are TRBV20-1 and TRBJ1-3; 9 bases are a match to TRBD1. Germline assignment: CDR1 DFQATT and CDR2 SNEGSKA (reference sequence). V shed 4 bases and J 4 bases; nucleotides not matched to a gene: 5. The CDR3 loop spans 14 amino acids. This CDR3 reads CSAIAGTGGNTIYF. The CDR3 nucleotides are TGCAGTGCTATTGCCGGGACAGGGGGAAACACCATATATTTT.